This T cell receptor (beta chain) was identified in a study of OX40 agonist ivuxolimab in advanced cancers. On the study more broadly: Therapy given before enrollment (anti-PD-1, anti-PD-L1 or anti-CTLA-4) was allowed, and 40% had some.

The data were produced by immunoSEQ multiplex PCR, yet TCRdb's version contains in-frame clones alone and is incomplete. The sample consists of about 73,000 clones, 85% to 90% of them appearing once. Study results and limitations: Certain nonresponders additionally had low normalized T-cell clonal expansion. At doses 0.1 to 3.0 mg/kg, CD4+ and CD8+ clones expanded.

Concerning this clone: Its antigen is unidentified.

Per the germline V gene, CDR1 is SGHTA and CDR2 is FQGTGA. This CDR3 has 16 residues. The junction had 5 bases not matched to a gene; V was cut back by 5 bases and J by 3 bases. The source is an adult with an advanced solid tumor such as melanoma, head and neck, liver or kidney cancer. This rearrangement joins TRBV7-3 to TRBJ2-3; 13 bases align to TRBD2. The specimen comprised CD4+ or CD8+ T cells sorted from blood, sampled in a trial of the OX40 agonist ivuxolimab. This CDR3 is CASSVLAGGPTDTQYF. CDR3 DNA sequence: TGTGCCAGCAGCGTACTAGCGGGGGGGCCAACAGATACGCAGTATTTT.